These T cell receptor beta chains were read from a single sample in a study of Ad26.COV2.S vaccination and SARS-CoV-2 variants. Using immunoSEQ multiplex PCR, the repertoire was profiled, and TCRdb retains in-frame clones only, with some absent. The table includes about 350,000 clones, around nine tenths detected once. The sequenced sample was peripheral blood, obtained in a trial of Ad26.COV2.S vaccine versus placebo. These receptors were taken from a person between 18 and 60 years old who received the Ad26.COV2.S COVID-19 vaccine or a placebo. CDR3s leave out the opening cysteine and the closing phenylalanine or tryptophan.

j_gene | v_gene | CDR3aa
TRBJ2-7 | TRBV5-1 | ASSLQGYEQY
TRBJ2-2 | TRBV5-1 | ASSLGPSGRAYTGELF
TRBJ1-1 | TRBV6-1 | ASKGGTENTEAF
TRBJ2-7 | TRBV6-6 | ASSYSKLVSYEQY
TRBJ2-1 | TRBV9 | ASSTSGTSGTIGKQF
TRBJ1-2 | TRBV19 | ASMRTGEESGYT
TRBJ1-2 | TRBV5-1 | ASSLGPAVHYGYT
TRBJ2-4 | TRBV28 | ASSLTLPLAKNIQY
TRBJ1-1 | TRBV5-4 | ASSLGIRDSNYPEAF
TRBJ2-1 | TRBV30 | AWSVDTSSYNEQF
TRBJ2-7 | TRBV5-4 | ASSPPRSYEQY
TRBJ2-7 | TRBV5-1 | ASSLEARRYEQY
TRBJ2-3 | TRBV24-1 | ATSDTPGQGNSDTQY
TRBJ1-2 | TRBV6-5 | ASGRDRPRGYGYT
TRBJ2-2 | TRBV11-2 | ASRTPGPGPGELF
TRBJ1-2 | TRBV5-1 | ASSLSLQRDRGYGYT
TRBJ2-4 | TRBV28 | ASSLGGAQNIQY
TRBJ1-1 | TRBV14 | ASSRGLAGAEAF
TRBJ2-7 | TRBV4-1 | ASMGHGADEQY
TRBJ1-3 | TRBV28 | ASSSPGGGTGNTIY
TRBJ1-2 | TRBV7-9 | ASSLNYRVSGGYT
TRBJ2-7 | TRBV19 | ASSSWQTIGYEQY
TRBJ2-3 | TRBV25-1 | ASSEPLGGSHADTQY
TRBJ2-7 | TRBV5-6 | ASSLGEGYEQY
TRBJ1-5 | TRBV3-1/TRBV3-2 | ASSRELNQPQH
TRBJ1-5 | TRBV18 | ASSPLEGAQPQH
TRBJ2-5 | TRBV19 | ASSGTSGYQETQY
TRBJ2-3 | TRBV5-6 | ASSLASAGEPSTDTQY
TRBJ1-4 | TRBV4-1 | ASSPTPTGESEKLF
TRBJ1-4 | TRBV18 | ASSPQDHRGEKLF
TRBJ1-1 | TRBV28 | ASRRFEGASTEAF
TRBJ2-3 | TRBV4-3 | ASSQDWVAGGVTDTQY
TRBJ1-6 | TRBV28 | ASTGGRVSPLH
TRBJ1-5 | TRBV12-3/TRBV12-4 | ASSAQGNQPQH
TRBJ2-2 | TRBV7-9 | ASSLSIRELF
TRBJ2-2 | TRBV28 | ASSRQGLDSGELF
TRBJ2-3 | TRBV16 | ASSLGDTQY
TRBJ2-1 | TRBV6-2/TRBV6-3 | ASRSWTSGWAYSYNEQF
TRBJ2-1 | TRBV7-2 | ASSRATGENEQF
TRBJ1-6 | TRBV9 | ASSPSGGQGMPPLH
TRBJ1-1 | TRBV6-2/TRBV6-3 | ASSYQKDGQNTEAF
TRBJ1-2 | TRBV28 | ASSLRAAESRTTYGYT
TRBJ2-7 | TRBV7-2 | ASSLETGSPTYEQY
TRBJ2-5 | TRBV19 | ASKGDKEETQY
TRBJ2-5 | TRBV4-3 | ASSQESGAIQETQY
TRBJ2-7 | TRBV4-3 | ASSQDRGSPYYEQY